The 12 T cell receptor beta chains in this list originate from one sample, sequenced in a study of low-dose radiotherapy and immunotherapy resistance in tumors. Time point denoted: before trial treatment. Covering alpha and beta chains, TRAV- and TRBV-specific primers were used for the first-strand cDNA. The PCR that amplified TCRs ran for approximately 18 cycles, relying on a constant-region primer and a V-primer adapter. TCRdb independently ran MiXCR on the reads; one entry per CDR3 protein. This table has fewer than 95,000 distinct CDR3 sequences, more than 8.5% appearing once. Sample: PBMCs, taken before treatment. These receptors came from a male donor with prostate cancer.

This clonotype has ten or more counts. The chain uses TRBV5-5 and TRBJ2-7; 9 nucleotides align to TRBD1. Germline trimming cut 7 bases from V and 3 bases from J; bases unmatched to any gene: 11. The CDR3 loop spans 15 amino acids. CDR1 and CDR2 (germline): SGHKS, YYEKEE (reference sequence). CDR3 sequence reads: CASFNRGQGDYEQYF. CDR3 bases: TGTGCCAGCTTTAACCGGGGACAGGGAGACTACGAGCAGTACTTC.

This clonotype was seen repeatedly, ten times or more. The V call is TRBV3-1, the J call TRBJ2-7, with TRBD1 matching over 8 bases. Germline loops: CDR1 LGHDT, CDR2 YNNKEL (reference sequence). The V and J ends lost 4 bases and 3 bases, in that order; junction bases with no gene match: 5. The CDR3 runs to 14 residues. As DNA, the CDR3 is TGTGCCAGCAGCCTGATAACAGGGGGCTACGAGCAGTACTTC. Translating gives CASSLITGGYEQYF.

The V gene is TRBV20-1, the J gene TRBJ2-7; 7 bases align to TRBD1. The CDR3 length is 10 residues. V lost 4 bases and J lost 12; bases outside the gene matches: 6. CDR1 is DFQATT, CDR2 SNEGSKA, per germline (reference sequence). CDR3 sequence: CSATWDRAYF. CDR3 nucleotides: TGCAGTGCTACCTGGGACAGAGCGTACTTC.

This clonotype was recorded at least ten times. J is TRBJ2-3 and V is TRBV7-2; TRBD2 agrees at 12 bases. The CDR3 has 16 residues. Trimming at V came to 5 bases and at J to 6 bases, leaving 9 bases not matched to a gene. Per germline, CDR1 SGHTA and CDR2 FQGNSA. The CDR3 nucleotides read TGTGCCAGCAGCCCGATAGGACTAGCGGGACGCGATACGCAGTATTTT. Translating gives CASSPIGLAGRDTQYF.

The J gene is TRBJ1-2, the V gene TRBV27; D uncertain. Germline values: CDR1 MNHEY, CDR2 SMNVEV (reference sequence). Trimming pared 3 bases from V and 4 bases from J, leaving 9 bases between. This CDR3 has 13 residues. The chain's CDR3 is CASSFSIGYGYTF. In DNA, the CDR3 is TGTGCCAGCAGTTTTAGTATCGGCTATGGCTACACCTTC.

This clonotype was counted many times. The J gene is TRBJ2-1, the V gene TRBV7-9, with D possibly matching TRBD1 (6 bases). V lost 4 bases and J lost 2, with 12 bases in between. The germline V gene encodes CDR1 SEHNR and CDR2 FQNEAQ (reference sequence). This CDR3 is 15 amino acids long. The CDR3 here is CASSSGDSTYNEQFF. The CDR3, as DNA: TGTGCCAGCAGCTCAGGGGATAGCACCTACAATGAGCAGTTCTTC.

This clonotype was counted at least ten times. V usage is TRBV15 and J usage is TRBJ2-6; possible D gene TRBD2, 7 bases. The V end lost 1 base, the J end lost 2 bases, and 12 bases lay between the germline ends. The germline CDR1 and CDR2 sequences are LNHNV and YYDKDF (reference sequence). CDR3 length equals 17 residues. The CDR3: CATSRGGGGPGANVLTF. The CDR3 region has the DNA TGTGCCACCAGCAGAGGGGGGGGGGGCCCTGGGGCCAACGTCCTGACTTTC.

This clonotype has at least ten counts. This chain joins TRBV21-1 and TRBJ2-7; TRBD2 is taken as the D call from the table, unchecked against the DNA. TRBV21-1 is marked as a pseudogene. The CDR3 is 18 amino acids. CDR3 DNA: TGTGCCAGCAGCAAACCGCTACCTAGCGGGGGGATACCCTACGAGCAGTACTTC. It yields the protein CASSKPLPSGGIPYEQYF.

This clonotype was counted ten times or more. The V call is TRBV2, the J call TRBJ2-5; D is uncertain. The CDR3 contains 11 residues. V lost 3 bases and J 5 bases, leaving 4 bases between the germline ends. Germline CDR1 and CDR2: SNHLY and FYNNEI. The CDR3 here is CASSDVETQYF. In nucleotides, the CDR3 is TGTGCCAGCAGTGATGTGGAGACCCAGTACTTC.

There are many counts of this clonotype. The V gene is TRBV6-5, the J gene TRBJ2-1; 9 bases fit TRBD2. V gave up 7 bases and J gave up 5 bases; unmatched junction bases: 6. CDR3 length equals 14 residues. CDR1 and CDR2 from the germline V gene are MNHEY and SVGAGI. This chain's CDR3 is CASIPSGANNEQFF. CDR3 nucleotide sequence: TGTGCCAGCATCCCTAGCGGGGCTAACAATGAGCAGTTCTTC.

This clonotype has a count of ten or more. CDR3: CASSIGQGMVNTEAFF. The CDR3, as DNA: TGCGCCAGCAGCATCGGACAGGGGATGGTGAACACTGAAGCTTTCTTT. The chain combines TRBV5-1 with TRBJ1-1, with 9 nucleotides matching TRBD1. The CDR3 spans 16 residues. The germline CDR1 and CDR2 sequences are SGHRS and YFSETQ. Trimming cost V 4 bases and J 0 bases; bases outside gene matches: 7.

The table lists this clonotype with many counts. The chain has TRBV28 and TRBJ1-1; D may be TRBD1 (6 bases). Germline V CDR1 and CDR2: MDHEN, SYDVKM. The CDR3 is 14 amino acids. V lost 1 base and J lost 5, with 11 bases in between. The CDR3 region is CASSLSKGGTEAFF. The CDR3 DNA is TGTGCCAGCAGTTTATCTAAAGGGGGGACTGAAGCTTTCTTT.